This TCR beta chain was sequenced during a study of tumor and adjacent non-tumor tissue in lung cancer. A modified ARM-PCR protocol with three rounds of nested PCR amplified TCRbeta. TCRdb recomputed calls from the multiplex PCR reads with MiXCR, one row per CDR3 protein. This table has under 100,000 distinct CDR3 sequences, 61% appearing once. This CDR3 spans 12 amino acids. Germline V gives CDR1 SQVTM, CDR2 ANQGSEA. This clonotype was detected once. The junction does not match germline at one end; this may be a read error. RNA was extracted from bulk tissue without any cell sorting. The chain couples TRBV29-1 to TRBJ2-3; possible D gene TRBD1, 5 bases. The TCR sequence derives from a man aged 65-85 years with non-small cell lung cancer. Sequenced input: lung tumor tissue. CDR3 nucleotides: TGCAGCGTTGAGGATGGGGCAGATACGCACTATTTT. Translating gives CSVEDGADTHYF.